The TCR beta chain described here comes from a study of OX40 agonist ivuxolimab in advanced cancers. With regard to the full study: Ivuxolimab was an agonistic, fully human IgG2 monoclonal antibody directed against OX40 (CD134), a costimulatory receptor. Intravenous ivuxolimab was administered to patients every 2 weeks at six dose levels: 0.01, 0.1, 0.3, 1.5, 3 and 10 mg/kg. Among the roughly 50 dose-escalation patients, about 19 had hepatocellular carcinoma, around 15 melanoma, 9 renal cell carcinoma and 9 head and neck cancer. In the dose-escalation cohort, approximately 80% of patients were male, and the mean age was approximately 60 years with a range of roughly 20 to 85. Prior anti-PD-1, anti-PD-L1 or anti-CTLA-4 therapy was permitted, and checkpoint inhibitors had been received by roughly two fifths of dose-escalation patients. Partial responses were achieved by three dose-escalation patients, of whom one had hepatocellular carcinoma and two had cutaneous melanoma. Peripheral TCRbeta sequencing aimed to test whether ivuxolimab altered TCR sequence diversity and caused clonal T-cell expansion. The paper describes the monotherapy dose-escalation part (N ≈ 50 patients) of the phase I trial of ivuxolimab.

The trial excluded patients who had a history of autoimmune disease or were on systemic immunosuppression. Peripheral blood for TCR sequencing was collected from all dose cohorts at baseline, on cycle 4 day 1, and on cycle 7 day 1. The samples were taken from a phase I, first-in-human, multicenter, open-label dose-escalation trial of ivuxolimab. Adults with locally advanced or metastatic melanoma, renal cell carcinoma, hepatocellular carcinoma or head and neck squamous cell carcinoma were enrolled in the trial. Before TCR sequencing, CD4+ and CD8+ T cells were separately sorted from peripheral blood. With respect to this clone: The antigen this receptor binds is unknown. Base quality data are lacking; no much larger clone is found one base away.

For sequencing of the TCRbeta CDR3 region, genomic DNA was extracted from the sorted cells. TCRbeta CDR3 regions were sequenced using the immunoSEQ Assay. TCRdb obtained this table from immuneACCESS and retained in-frame rearrangements with V and J assigned. These tables miss some clones; where compared with another copy, unresolved V genes account for less than half of the shortfall, and the remainder is unexplained. The sample table contains nearly 80,000 clones; only one count was recorded for about nine tenths of them. Jointly, the top ten make up roughly 0.32% of the sample. The paper's findings and limits, for the study overall: Low levels of normalized T-cell clonal expansion were also shown by some nonresponding patients. After ivuxolimab, expanded clones were on average more numerous among CD8+ T cells than among CD4+ T cells. Which antigens the clonally expanded peripheral T cells were specific for was not determined. At doses of 0.1 to 3.0 mg/kg, clonal expansion of both CD4+ and CD8+ blood T cells was observed from baseline to week 6. In partial responders in the 0.1-3.0 mg/kg groups, normalized peripheral clonal expansion was found to be among the lowest, especially among CD8+ T cells.

Trimming at the junction amounts to 4 bases on V and 11 bases on J, and the germline ends lie 18 bases apart. CDR1 is given as SGHRS and CDR2 as YFSETQ, both from the germline V gene. From cysteine to phenylalanine, the CDR3 is 13 amino acids long. CDR3 DNA is the only sequence kept; it has 39 bases, read in frame from the first base. The V gene is TRBV5-1 and the J gene is TRBJ1-1, with TRBD1 as a weak D call on 6 bases. This receptor was taken from an adult with an advanced solid tumor such as melanoma, head and neck, liver or kidney cancer. Sequenced material: CD4+ or CD8+ T cells sorted from blood, taken in a trial of the OX40 agonist ivuxolimab. The CDR3 sequence is CASSQDRMNRAFF. Here is the DNA: TGCGCCAGCAGCCAAGACAGGATGAATAGGGCTTTCTTT. This CDR3, with the reference TRBV5-1 and TRBJ1-1 proteins standing in past its ends, gives the full variable domain KAGVTQTPRYLIKTRGQQVTLSCSPISGHRSVSWYQQTPGQGLQFLFEYFSETQRNKGNFPGRFSGRQFSNSRSEMNVSTLELGDSALYLCASSQDRMNRAFFGQGTRLTVV.